A selection of T cell receptor beta chains follows, all from one sample in a study of CD8+ T cells in alopecia areata. The method was immunoSEQ multiplex PCR; TCRdb's version includes in-frame clones alone and lacks a portion of them. The sample records some 110,000 clones, about 61% being singletons. Material: CD4+ T cells sorted from blood. The receptors were sampled from a human donor in good health. Each CDR3 is given with its conserved first and last residue. The D gene is left open where the match is weak. For some rows the clone size is stated as once, few or many, or as a class when expanded; others skip it.

-	TRBJ2-3	TRBV7-2	-	CASSFSRSADTQYF	TGTGCCAGCAGCTTTTCCAGAAGTGCAGATACGCAGTATTTT
few	TRBJ2-5	TRBV6-6	-	CASSYPTQETQYF	TGTGCCAGCAGTTACCCGACCCAAGAGACCCAGTACTTC
-	TRBJ1-5	TRBV7-8	-	CASSLATGLGPQHF	TGTGCCAGCAGCTTAGCTACAGGCCTCGGGCCCCAGCATTTT
few	TRBJ1-6	TRBV2	-	CASTLNSPLHF	TGTGCCAGCACCCTCAATTCACCCCTCCACTTT
-	TRBJ2-3	TRBV5-1	-	CASSLQGDTQYF	TGCGCCAGCAGCTTACAGGGAGATACGCAGTATTTT
-	TRBJ2-1	TRBV9	TRBD2	CASSPGLAGYNEQFF	TGTGCCAGCAGCCCCGGACTAGCGGGGTACAATGAGCAGTTCTTC
-	TRBJ2-1	TRBV11-2	-	CASSLADTAPYNEQFF	TGTGCCAGCAGCTTAGCCGACACCGCCCCCTACAATGAGCAGTTCTTC
-	TRBJ1-5	TRBV27	TRBD1	CASGDSITLPPQHF	TGTGCCAGCGGGGACAGCATTACCTTGCCGCCCCAGCATTTT
-	TRBJ2-5	TRBV5-6	-	CASSLDSRETQYF	TGTGCCAGCAGCTTGGACAGTAGAGAGACCCAGTACTTC
few	TRBJ2-3	TRBV5-1	-	CASSEQERNTQYF	TGCGCCAGCAGCGAGCAAGAGCGGAATACGCAGTATTTT
-	TRBJ1-2	TRBV23-1	-	CASSRGTLPPNYGYTF	TGCGCCAGCAGTCGCGGGACGTTACCCCCTAACTATGGCTACACCTTC
-	TRBJ1-5	TRBV5-6	-	CASSGGQNSNQPQHF	TGTGCCAGCAGCGGGGGGCAGAATAGCAATCAGCCCCAGCATTTT
-	TRBJ2-6	TRBV5-4	-	CASSKYGAAGANVLTF	TGTGCCAGCAGTAAATACGGAGCAGCCGGGGCCAACGTCCTGACTTTC
few	TRBJ2-1	TRBV4-1	-	CASSQDRAGPYNEQFF	TGCGCCAGCAGCCAAGATCGGGCCGGCCCCTACAATGAGCAGTTCTTC
few	TRBJ2-2	TRBV5-1	-	CASSFQFRDTGELFF	TGCGCCAGCAGCTTTCAGTTTAGAGACACCGGGGAGCTGTTTTTT
-	TRBJ2-1	TRBV7-9	-	CASRQPGVSYNEQFF	TGTGCCAGCAGGCAACCAGGGGTATCCTACAATGAGCAGTTCTTC
-	TRBJ2-2	TRBV10-3	TRBD1	CAISGTGNTGELFF	TGTGCCATCAGCGGGACAGGGAACACCGGGGAGCTGTTTTTT
-	TRBJ2-5	TRBV7-3	-	CASSLSGTATDF	TGTGCCAGCAGCTTATCAGGGACTGCTACGGACTTC
-	TRBJ2-4	TRBV5-1	-	CASSLEQLRDKNIQYF	TGCGCCAGCAGCTTGGAACAGCTAAGGGATAAAAACATTCAGTACTTC
-	TRBJ1-1	TRBV7-9	TRBD1	CASSPDRTGLNTEAFF	TGTGCCAGCAGCCCAGATCGGACAGGGCTGAACACTGAAGCTTTCTTT
-	TRBJ2-7	TRBV18	-	CASSPGPWVWEQYF	TGTGCCAGCTCACCCGGACCCTGGGTCTGGGAGCAGTACTTC
-	TRBJ1-2	TRBV5-5	-	CASSLESTANYGYTF	TGTGCCAGCAGCTTGGAATCTACGGCTAACTATGGCTACACCTTC
-	TRBJ2-7	TRBV7-2	-	CASSLVTGEAYEQYF	TGTGCCAGCAGCTTAGTCACGGGGGAGGCCTACGAGCAGTACTTC
-	TRBJ2-7	TRBV23-1	TRBD1	CASRHRDSPSPKHRYYEQYF	TGCGCCAGCAGGCATCGGGACAGCCCGAGCCCGAAACACCGCTACTACGAGCAGTACTTC
few	TRBJ1-5	TRBV29-1	TRBD1	CSVVGDSYNQPQHF	TGCAGCGTTGTGGGGGACAGTTACAATCAGCCCCAGCATTTT
-	TRBJ1-4	TRBV30	-	CAWSEDLNNEKLFF	TGTGCCTGGAGTGAAGACCTGAATAATGAAAAACTGTTTTTT
-	TRBJ2-3	TRBV4-1	-	CASSQGWVTDTQYF	TGCGCCAGCAGCCAAGGGTGGGTCACAGATACGCAGTATTTT
-	TRBJ2-2	TRBV29-1	-	CSVEGRAGTGELFF	TGCAGCGTTGAGGGCCGGGCGGGCACCGGGGAGCTGTTTTTT
-	TRBJ2-2	TRBV7-3	TRBD1	CASSPGQGAGELFF	TGTGCCAGCAGCCCGGGACAGGGGGCAGGGGAGCTGTTTTTT
few	TRBJ2-1	TRBV29-1	TRBD1	CSVQEDRSYNEQFF	TGCAGCGTTCAAGAGGACAGGTCTTACAATGAGCAGTTCTTC
-	TRBJ2-1	TRBV2	-	CASSQGLKSSYNEQFF	TGTGCCAGCAGCCAAGGGTTGAAGAGCTCCTACAATGAGCAGTTCTTC
-	TRBJ1-2	TRBV7-9	TRBD1	CASSPPGTGNYGYTF	TGTGCCAGCTCCCCACCCGGGACAGGCAACTATGGCTACACCTTC
-	TRBJ1-2	TRBV30	-	CAWRDFDRSYGYTF	TGTGCCTGGAGGGATTTCGACAGGTCCTATGGCTACACCTTC
-	TRBJ2-5	TRBV29-1	-	CSVLTTRVQETQYF	TGCAGCGTTCTGACGACTAGGGTCCAAGAGACCCAGTACTTC
-	TRBJ1-5	TRBV19	-	CASSNKAGNSNQPQHF	TGTGCCAGTAGTAATAAGGCAGGGAATAGCAATCAGCCCCAGCATTTT
-	TRBJ1-2	TRBV15	-	CATSSGRGHTF	TGTGCCACCAGCAGCGGCCGGGGACACACCTTC
-	TRBJ1-2	TRBV4-1	TRBD1	CASSHPGQGGSYGYTF	TGCGCCAGCAGCCACCCCGGACAGGGTGGGAGCTATGGCTACACCTTC
few	TRBJ1-2	TRBV4-1	TRBD1	CASSQGTGGPGYGYTF	TGCGCCAGCAGCCAGGGGACAGGGGGCCCGGGATATGGCTACACCTTC
few	TRBJ1-5	TRBV2	TRBD1	CASRAGTGGNQPQHF	TGTGCCAGCAGAGCGGGGACAGGGGGCAATCAGCCCCAGCATTTT
-	TRBJ1-2	TRBV15	-	CATSQRDGTNYGYTF	TGTGCCACCAGCCAGCGGGACGGAACTAACTATGGCTACACCTTC
few	TRBJ2-7	TRBV2	-	CASSENRASYEQYF	TGTGCCAGCAGTGAAAACAGGGCTTCCTACGAGCAGTACTTC
few	TRBJ1-1	TRBV4-2	-	CASRFSRTGSQAEAFF	TGTGCCAGCAGATTCAGCCGAACGGGGAGCCAGGCTGAAGCTTTCTTT
-	TRBJ2-5	TRBV6-6	-	CASTRGETQYF	TGTGCCAGCACTCGCGGGGAGACCCAGTACTTC
-	TRBJ2-7	TRBV10-3	-	CAISGPYEQYF	TGTGCCATCAGTGGACCGTACGAGCAGTACTTC
-	TRBJ1-2	TRBV29-1	TRBD1	CSVGQGQGFYGYTF	TGCAGCGTAGGGCAGGGACAGGGATTCTATGGCTACACCTTC
few	TRBJ2-5	TRBV7-7	TRBD1	CASSLGWGQQETQYF	TGTGCCAGCAGCTTAGGATGGGGACAGCAAGAGACCCAGTACTTC
-	TRBJ1-1	TRBV5-1	-	CASSPGAGGMNTEAFF	TGCGCCAGCAGCCCGGGGGCAGGAGGAATGAACACTGAAGCTTTCTTT